These 25 T cell receptor beta chains came from one sample sequenced in a study of CD8 T cells in Susac syndrome. Reverse transcription of roughly 0.45 to 1 ug RNA was carried out with random hexamers. TCRdb fed the immunoSEQ multiplex PCR reads into MiXCR, producing one record per CDR3 protein. The sample lists 45,000 to 55,000 distinct CDR3 sequences; 93% were seen once. Sequencing was performed on CD8+ T cells from PBMCs. These receptors originate from a human donor in good health.

The chain carries TRBV6-5 and TRBJ2-3; 7 nucleotides agree with TRBD2. This CDR3 has 14 amino acids. V lost 6 bases to trimming and J lost 2 bases; unmatched junction nucleotides: 5. Germline V gene sequence: CDR1 MNHEY, CDR2 SVGAGI. In DNA form, the CDR3 reads TGTGCCAGCAGCCCGGGACTACCCACAGATACGCAGTATTTT. Translated, it gives CASSPGLPTDTQYF.

The chain is built from TRBV4-1 and TRBJ2-1; perhaps TRBD2 as D (6 bases). The V end was cut by 4 bases, the J end by 9 bases, with 16 bases between. Germline lookup yields CDR1 MGHRA and CDR2 YSYEKL. The CDR3 is 14 residues long. CDR3 nucleotide sequence: TGCGCCAGCAGCCCTAGCGTCGGAGGGGTTGAGCAGTTCTTC. Amino acid sequence: CASSPSVGGVEQFF.

This chain links TRBV29-1 with TRBJ1-1; D remains ambiguous. The germline V gene has CDR1 SQVTM and CDR2 ANQGSEA. V was cut by 3 bases and J by 1 base, with 9 bases left in between. The CDR3 totals 13 residues. The CDR3 DNA reads as TGCAGCGTTGAGATAGTCCCGAACACTGAAGCTTTCTTT. The encoded protein is CSVEIVPNTEAFF.

V is TRBV7-2 and J is TRBJ2-1; a weak D match, TRBD2 (5 bases). Germline assignment: CDR1 SGHTA and CDR2 FQGNSA. CDR3 length equals 13 residues. Trimming cost V 5 bases and J 4 bases, with 9 bases left between them. The CDR3 loop is CASSLGRYNEQFF. In nucleotides, the CDR3 is TGTGCCAGCAGCCTTGGGAGATACAATGAGCAGTTCTTC.

The chain has TRBV4-1 and TRBJ2-7; D is perhaps TRBD1 (5 bases). This CDR3 is 15 amino acids long. Trimming stripped 2 bases from V and 0 bases from J, with 11 bases between. The germline CDR1 and CDR2 sequences are MGHRA and YSYEKL. The chain's CDR3 is CASSQTVGASYEQYF. Here the CDR3 DNA reads TGCGCCAGCAGCCAAACCGTAGGGGCCTCCTACGAGCAGTACTTC.

The chain has TRBV10-3 and TRBJ2-1, with TRBD2 matching 8 bases. CDR3 size: 15 residues. Germline V CDR1 and CDR2: ENHRY, SYGVKD. V lost 10 bases and J lost 0; bases outside the gene matches: 8. The CDR3 region has the DNA TGTGCCACGACACTAGCGGCGTTCTCCTACAATGAGCAGTTCTTC. Translation: CATTLAAFSYNEQFF.

V is TRBV4-1 and J is TRBJ2-2; weak D call: TRBD2 (5 bases). Germline-derived CDR1 and CDR2 are MGHRA and YSYEKL. V lost 1 base and J lost 5, with 8 bases in between. This CDR3 comprises 14 residues. Here the CDR3 reads CASSQVGGTGELFF. The CDR3 coding sequence is TGCGCCAGCAGCCAAGTGGGCGGGACCGGGGAGCTGTTTTTT.

This sequence joins TRBV13 and TRBJ2-5; D is uncertain. V lost 0 bases and J lost 7, with 9 bases in between. The germline V gene encodes CDR1 PRHDT and CDR2 FYEKMQ (reference sequence). The CDR3 totals 13 residues. The CDR3 coding sequence is TGTGCCAGCAGCTTAGGGAGTGGTGGGACCCAGTACTTC. As protein: CASSLGSGGTQYF.

The V gene is TRBV3-1, the J gene TRBJ2-1; TRBD1 aligns across 8 bases. The CDR3 covers 13 residues. In germline, CDR1 is LGHDT, CDR2 YNNKEL (reference sequence). V lost 6 bases, J lost 8 bases, and 6 bases stayed unmatched. Here the CDR3 DNA reads TGTGCCAGCAGGTACAGGGGGTTCGATGAGCAGTTCTTC. This codes for CASRYRGFDEQFF.

DNA of the CDR3: TGTGCCAGCAGTTTAAGCGGGACAGTATACGAGCAGTACTTC. Translating it yields CASSLSGTVYEQYF. The chain employs TRBV27 and TRBJ2-7; possibly TRBD1 or TRBD2 for D (7 bases each). CDR1 is MNHEY, CDR2 SMNVEV, per germline (reference sequence). Deletions cut 2 bases from V and 4 bases from J, with 12 bases between. There are 14 residues in the CDR3.

V is TRBV12-3 or TRBV12-4 and J is TRBJ2-2, with D hard to call. The CDR3 contains 11 residues. With 3 bases removed from V and 7 bases from J, the gap between germline ends came to 3 bases. CDR3: CASSFSGELFF. The CDR3, as DNA: TGTGCCAGCAGTTTTAGCGGGGAGCTGTTTTTT.

The genes are TRBV28 and TRBJ1-1, with D tentatively TRBD1 (5 bases). V lost 4 bases and J 5 bases, leaving 11 bases between the germline ends. CDR1 and CDR2 from the germline V gene are MDHEN and SYDVKM. The CDR3 runs to 13 residues. CDR3 sequence: CASSSGLGTEAFF. As DNA, the CDR3 is TGTGCCAGCAGTTCAGGGCTTGGAACTGAAGCTTTCTTT.

The chain couples TRBV4-1 to TRBJ2-7; D remains unclear. V was pared by 1 base and J by 0 bases, with 10 bases between. The CDR3 totals 15 residues. Germline loops: CDR1 MGHRA, CDR2 YSYEKL. CDR3 DNA sequence: TGCGCCAGCAGCCAAGTCGCAGAAATCTCCTACGAGCAGTACTTC. This gives the protein CASSQVAEISYEQYF.

The gene calls are TRBV5-1 and TRBJ2-7; D perhaps matches TRBD1 (5 bases). The CDR3 sequence is 15 residues long. Germline CDR1 and CDR2: SGHRS and YFSETQ. Trimming took off 0 bases at V and 2 bases at J, with 12 bases between the two ends. CDR3 loop: CASSLDQGSTYEQYF. Here the CDR3 DNA reads TGCGCCAGCAGCTTGGATCAGGGCAGCACCTACGAGCAGTACTTC.

The chain links TRBV7-8 to TRBJ2-1; D is perhaps TRBD1 or TRBD2 (6 bases each). Germline CDR1 reads SGHVS; CDR2 reads FQNEAQ. Trimming removed 5 bases at V and 8 bases at J, with 22 bases between. The CDR3 spans 16 residues. CDR3 bases: TGTGCCAGCAGCCCAGTCCCTTGGGGGGCCGGGGATGAGCAGTTCTTC. Encoded protein: CASSPVPWGAGDEQFF. Together with reference TRBV7-8 and TRBJ2-1, the CDR3 gives the full variable domain: GAGVSQSPRYKVAKRGQDVALRCDPISGHVSLFWYQQALGQGPEFLTYFQNEAQLDKSGLPSDRFFAERPEGSVSTLKIQRTQQEDSAVYLCASSPVPWGAGDEQFFGPGTRLTVL.

The chain joins TRBV6-5 to TRBJ2-3; no firm D call. V lost 6 bases and J 1 base, leaving 14 bases between the germline ends. Per germline, CDR1 MNHEY and CDR2 SVGAGI. There are 15 residues in the CDR3. CDR3 in amino acids: CASSSEQPRTDTQYF. CDR3 in DNA: TGTGCCAGCAGCTCAGAACAGCCCCGCACAGATACGCAGTATTTT.

V usage is TRBV28 and J usage is TRBJ1-1; D might be TRBD1 (5 bases). This CDR3 contains 15 residues. From germline, CDR1 is MDHEN and CDR2 SYDVKM. V shed 3 bases and J shed 6 bases, with 17 bases lying between them. CDR3 DNA sequence: TGTGCCAGCAGTTTGCGGGGCGGGGGGTTGGCTGAAGCTTTCTTT. It is translated as CASSLRGGGLAEAFF. The full variable domain, in which reference TRBV28 and TRBJ1-1 provide the parts outside the CDR3, is DVKVTQSSRYLVKRTGEKVFLECVQDMDHENMFWYRQDPGLGLRLIYFSYDVKMKEKGDIPEGYSVSREKKERFSLILESASTNQTSMYLCASSLRGGGLAEAFFGQGTRLTVV.

CDR3 DNA sequence: TGCGCCAGCAGCCAGAAGCCCCTCGGAGAGTGGGCCCAAGAGACCCAGTACTTC. It yields the protein CASSQKPLGEWAQETQYF. The chain couples TRBV4-1 to TRBJ2-5; D ambiguous. The CDR3 loop spans 18 amino acids. Germline V gene data show CDR1 as MGHRA and CDR2 as YSYEKL. The V end was cut by 3 bases, the J end by 1 base, with 21 bases between.

The chain employs TRBV5-8 and TRBJ1-1; D unclear. Trimming shortened V by 4 bases and J by 0 bases, and 19 bases separated the two germline ends. CDR1 SGHTS and CDR2 YDEGEE come from the germline V gene. This CDR3 region has 17 residues. The CDR3 is CASSIRLRTLMNTEAFF. The CDR3 DNA is TGTGCCAGCAGCATAAGACTCCGGACCCTCATGAACACTGAAGCTTTCTTT.

V is TRBV7-9 and J is TRBJ2-7; 13 bases match TRBD2. V lost 3 bases to trimming and J lost 4 bases; unmatched junction nucleotides: 6. CDR1 is SEHNR and CDR2 is FQNEAQ in the germline V gene (reference sequence). The CDR3 extends over 16 amino acids. Written as DNA, the CDR3 is TGTGCCAGCAGCTTCCTTCCGGGACTAGCGGGATACGAGCAGTACTTC. Translation gives CASSFLPGLAGYEQYF.

The rearrangement uses TRBV5-6 and TRBJ2-5, with D tentatively TRBD1 or TRBD2 (6 bases each). V lost 3 bases, J lost 1 base, and 10 bases lay in between. This CDR3 contains 14 residues. Germline V gives CDR1 SGHDT, CDR2 YYEEEE. This chain's CDR3 is CASSWGASQETQYF. CDR3 nucleotide sequence: TGTGCCAGCAGCTGGGGGGCTAGCCAAGAGACCCAGTACTTC.

The rearrangement links TRBV7-9 to TRBJ2-2; 7 bases are shared with TRBD2. There are 15 residues in the CDR3. J was trimmed by 6 bases and V by 5 bases; bases with no gene match: 9. CDR1 SEHNR and CDR2 FQNEAQ come from the germline V gene (reference sequence). This chain's CDR3 is CASSAPLADPGELFF. CDR3 coding DNA: TGTGCCAGCAGCGCTCCGCTAGCGGACCCCGGGGAGCTGTTTTTT. Filled out from reference TRBV7-9 and TRBJ2-2, the complete variable domain reads DTGVSQNPRHKITKRGQNVTFRCDPISEHNRLYWYRQTLGQGPEFLTYFQNEAQLEKSRLLSDRFSAERPKGSFSTLEIQRTEQGDSAMYLCASSAPLADPGELFFGEGSRLTVL.

The chain links TRBV2 to TRBJ2-5; 8 bases line up with TRBD2. Per germline, CDR1 SNHLY and CDR2 FYNNEI. The V segment lost 6 bases and the J segment 5 bases; nucleotides outside the gene matches: 8. The CDR3 runs to 14 residues. As DNA, the CDR3 is TGTGCCAGCAGCGGACGGACTAGCTGGGAGACCCAGTACTTC. Translated, it gives CASSGRTSWETQYF.

The J gene is TRBJ1-5, the V gene TRBV28; TRBD1 might be the D (5 bases). Trimming stripped 8 bases from V and 6 bases from J, with 11 bases between. Per the germline V gene, CDR1 is MDHEN and CDR2 is SYDVKM. The CDR3 spans 12 residues. CDR3 bases: TGTGCCAGCTCCTTAGGGGCTCAGCCCCAGCATTTT. Its translation is CASSLGAQPQHF.

The chain is built from TRBV6-5 and TRBJ1-2, with D possibly matching TRBD1 (5 bases). Germline V lookup: CDR1 MNHEY, CDR2 SVGAGI. Trimming took 2 bases from V and 3 from J, leaving 10 bases between them. This CDR3 region has 14 residues. For the CDR3, the DNA is TGTGCCAGCAGTTACAGGGGAGGGGACTATGGCTACACCTTC. Protein product: CASSYRGGDYGYTF.